One and the same sample provided the 31 T cell receptor beta chains below, sequenced in a study of T-cell memory formation after mild COVID-19. TCRdb ran MiXCR on the 5' RACE reads and lists one entry per CDR3 protein. The top ten hold about 24% of the sample, which has about 350,000 distinct CDR3 sequences, roughly 15% seen once. Sequenced sample: PBMCs or a T cell subset sorted from them (not recorded which). Receptor source: a man aged 18 to 35 who had mild COVID-19 (a few samples of this study predate the infection). Cell type and time point are not known.

There are a few counts of this clonotype. The V gene is TRBV6-2 or TRBV6-3, the J gene TRBJ2-1; 7 nucleotides agree with TRBD1. Trimming at V came to 4 bases and at J to 3 bases, leaving 3 bases not matched to a gene. This CDR3 spans 14 amino acids. Germline CDR1 reads MNHEY; CDR2 reads SVGEGT. This CDR3 reads CASSWDRDYNEQFF. The CDR3 nucleotides read TGTGCCAGCAGTTGGGACAGAGACTACAATGAGCAGTTCTTC.

This clonotype showed up many times. The gene calls are TRBV5-1 and TRBJ2-2; 7 bases fit TRBD1. The CDR3 runs 15 residues. The V gene end was trimmed by 0 bases and the J gene end by 5 bases; junction bases not matched to a gene: 4. Looked up from germline, CDR1 is SGHRS and CDR2 is YFSETQ. The CDR3 region is CASSLATTGTGELFF. Here the CDR3 DNA reads TGCGCCAGCAGCTTGGCCACGACAGGGACCGGGGAGCTGTTTTTT.

This clonotype has more than one count but fewer than ten. This chain joins TRBV5-1 and TRBJ1-2; 7 nucleotides agree with TRBD1. Trimming at V came to 4 bases and at J to 0 bases, leaving 6 bases not matched to a gene. CDR3 size: 15 residues. Per germline, CDR1 SGHRS and CDR2 YFSETQ. The CDR3 nucleotides read TGCGCCAGCAGCCAAGACAGGGCTACTAACTATGGCTACACCTTC. It specifies CASSQDRATNYGYTF.

This clonotype was counted many times. CDR3 nucleotides: TGTGCCAGCAGTGAATTTGTCGGGGCAGGGGAAGAGACCCAGTACTTC. Translated: CASSEFVGAGEETQYF. J is TRBJ2-5 and V is TRBV25-1; D might be TRBD1 (6 bases). The CDR3 extends over 16 amino acids. Germline CDR1 and CDR2: MGHDK and SYGVNS. V was cut by 1 base and J by 3 bases, with 15 bases left in between.

The chain carries TRBV2 and TRBJ1-5, with D hard to call. In germline, CDR1 is SNHLY, CDR2 FYNNEI. The CDR3 sequence is 13 residues long. Trimming took off 6 bases at V and 6 bases at J, with 12 bases between the two ends. The CDR3 nucleotides read TGTGCCAGCAGGGCTCGAGGGCGTCAGCCCCAGCATTTT. Amino acid sequence: CASRARGRQPQHF.

The chain recombines TRBV9 with TRBJ1-1; no clear D. V lost 1 base to trimming and J lost 3 bases, with 7 bases between them. Germline V gene data show CDR1 as SGDLS and CDR2 as YYNGEE. The CDR3 length is 13 residues. The CDR3 loop is CASSVWDYTEAFF. The CDR3 coding sequence is TGTGCCAGCAGCGTATGGGATTACACTGAAGCTTTCTTT.

The rearrangement uses TRBV6-1 and TRBJ2-7, with D maybe TRBD1 (5 bases). This CDR3 is built from 14 residues. Trimming removed 5 bases from V and 1 base from J, with 12 bases in between. CDR1 and CDR2 from the germline V gene are MNHNS and SASEGT. The CDR3: CASSPPQGSYEQYF. The CDR3 DNA reads TGTGCCAGCAGTCCCCCGCAGGGTTCCTACGAGCAGTACTTC.

There are a few counts of this clonotype. This chain connects TRBV5-6 to TRBJ1-1; no clear D. CDR3 size: 15 residues. From germline, CDR1 is SGHDT and CDR2 YYEEEE. Trimming shortened V by 0 bases and J by 1 base, and 10 bases separated the two germline ends. The CDR3 DNA follows: TGTGCCAGCAGCTTGGTACGCTTAAGGAACACTGAAGCTTTCTTT. Encoded protein: CASSLVRLRNTEAFF. The full variable domain, its missing parts supplied by reference TRBV5-6 and TRBJ1-1, is DAGVTQSPTHLIKTRGQQVTLRCSPKSGHDTVSWYQQALGQGPQFIFQYYEEEERQRGNFPDRFSGHQFPNYSSELNVNALLLGDSALYLCASSLVRLRNTEAFFGQGTRLTVV.

This clonotype was found a few times. The V gene is TRBV5-1, the J gene TRBJ1-3; D unclear. The germline V gene has CDR1 SGHRS and CDR2 YFSETQ. The CDR3 loop spans 15 amino acids. V gave up 4 bases and J gave up 4 bases, with 15 bases separating them. The CDR3 DNA is TGCGCCAGCAGCCCATCCACGGCCACCGGAAACACCATATATTTT. Its translation is CASSPSTATGNTIYF.

The chain employs TRBV10-3 and TRBJ1-1; D remains ambiguous. Per germline, CDR1 ENHRY and CDR2 SYGVKD. The CDR3 totals 13 residues. Between the trimmed V and J ends, which lost 2 bases and 4 bases, there was a span of 8 bases. The CDR3 sequence: CAISEGVSTEAFF. The CDR3 DNA is TGTGCCATCAGTGAGGGGGTGAGCACTGAAGCTTTCTTT.

The rearrangement joins TRBV2 to TRBJ2-3, with a possible D match to TRBD2 (6 bases). The germline V gene encodes CDR1 SNHLY and CDR2 FYNNEI. The V and J ends lost 5 bases and 0 bases respectively, with 12 bases between them. The CDR3 extends over 15 amino acids. The CDR3 bases are TGTGCCAGCAGTCGACTAGTCACTAGCACAGATACGCAGTATTTT. Translation: CASSRLVTSTDTQYF. Complete variable domain (other parts from reference TRBV2 and TRBJ2-3): EPEVTQTPSHQVTQMGQEVILRCVPISNHLYFYWYRQILGQKVEFLVSFYNNEISEKSEIFDDQFSVERPDGSNFTLKIRSTKLEDSAMYFCASSRLVTSTDTQYFGPGTRLTVL.

The rearrangement uses TRBV7-9 and TRBJ2-7; 7 bases map to TRBD1. CDR1 and CDR2 (germline): SEHNR, FQNEAQ (reference sequence). The CDR3 has 14 residues. V shed 4 bases, J shed 3 bases, and the junction held 6 bases outside the gene matches. CDR3 region: CASSSRTGRYEQYF. In DNA, the CDR3 is TGTGCCAGCAGCTCCCGGACAGGACGCTACGAGCAGTACTTC.

This clonotype has a count of ten or more. The J gene is TRBJ2-1, the V gene TRBV11-2; D not certain. V lost 3 bases, J lost 6 bases, and 12 bases lay in between. The CDR3 length is 14 residues. Germline V gene lookup returns CDR1 SGHAT and CDR2 FQNNGV. The CDR3 nucleotides read TGTGCCAGCAGCTTGGGGTTTGTACTCAATGAGCAGTTCTTC. It encodes CASSLGFVLNEQFF.

This clonotype showed up just a few times. The rearrangement links TRBV27 to TRBJ2-1; no clear D. Trimming removed 6 bases from V and 8 bases from J, with 8 bases in between. CDR1 is MNHEY, CDR2 SMNVEV, per germline (reference sequence). This CDR3 has 11 residues. The CDR3 sequence is CASSTQDEQFF. In DNA, the CDR3 is TGTGCCAGCAGCACGCAAGATGAGCAGTTCTTC.

Only a few counts were recorded for this clonotype. The chain has TRBV7-9 and TRBJ1-3, with D unresolved. CDR3 length: 14 residues. V was trimmed by 6 bases and J by 0 bases, leaving 9 bases between them. Germline values: CDR1 SEHNR, CDR2 FQNEAQ (reference sequence). CDR3 protein: CASRRPRSGNTIYF. In DNA form, the CDR3 reads TGTGCCAGCAGACGACCGCGCTCTGGAAACACCATATATTTT.

This clonotype was observed at least ten times. The V call is TRBV6-5, the J call TRBJ2-1, with D perhaps matching TRBD1 (7 bases). V was trimmed by 6 bases and J by 7 bases, leaving 19 bases between them. The V gene's germline CDR1 is MNHEY and CDR2 SVGAGI. The CDR3 sequence is 15 residues long. For the CDR3, the DNA is TGTGCCAGCAGCGCCGCGGGGCCAGGGGGTAATGAGCAGTTCTTC. Its protein is CASSAAGPGGNEQFF.

This clonotype was counted between two and nine times. This chain links TRBV7-3 with TRBJ2-5, with 10 bases aligning to TRBD2. The J segment lost 3 bases and the V segment lost 5 bases, leaving 6 bases of the junction unmatched. CDR3 size: 15 residues. Looked up from germline, CDR1 is SGHTA and CDR2 is FQGTGA. CDR3 sequence (DNA): TGTGCCAGCAGCCCCGGGGGGACTAGCGAAGAGACCCAGTACTTC. Its protein is CASSPGGTSEETQYF. Supplemented by reference TRBV7-3 and TRBJ2-5, the full variable domain reads GAGVSQTPSNKVTEKGKYVELRCDPISGHTALYWYRQSLGQGPEFLIYFQGTGAADDSGLPNDRFFAVRPEGSVSTLKIQRTERGDSAVYLCASSPGGTSEETQYFGPGTRLLVL.

Only a few counts were recorded for this clonotype. The V gene is TRBV13, the J gene TRBJ2-5; D gene ambiguous. V lost 8 bases, J lost 4 bases, and 20 bases lay in between. CDR1 PRHDT and CDR2 FYEKMQ come from the germline V gene (reference sequence). The CDR3 extends over 15 amino acids. In nucleotides, the CDR3 is TGTGCCAGCTCCTTCGCCGGCTCCATGTCAGAGACCCAGTACTTC. Amino acids: CASSFAGSMSETQYF.

This clonotype was found a few times. The chain employs TRBV4-1 and TRBJ2-2, with 11 positions matching TRBD2. J gave up 7 bases and V 3 bases, and 4 bases lay outside the gene matches. CDR3 length equals 15 residues. CDR1 is MGHRA, CDR2 YSYEKL, per germline. CDR3 nucleotides: TGCGCCAGCAGCCATAGCGGGGGGGCCGGCGGGGAGCTGTTTTTT. It codes for CASSHSGGAGGELFF.

This clonotype was found a few times. V is TRBV7-9 and J is TRBJ2-1; D is perhaps TRBD1 (5 bases). CDR3 length: 13 amino acids. In germline, CDR1 is SEHNR, CDR2 FQNEAQ (reference sequence). The V end was cut by 5 bases, the J end by 10 bases, with 15 bases between. CDR3 DNA: TGTGCCAGCAGCGCGACAGTCCCCCGCGAGCAGTTCTTC. Amino acid sequence: CASSATVPREQFF.

The chain couples TRBV6-6 to TRBJ1-2; 11 bases map to TRBD1. The V and J ends lost 5 bases and 5 bases, in that order; junction bases with no gene match: 4. Germline CDR1 is MNHNY and CDR2 is SVGAGI (reference sequence). CDR3 length: 14 amino acids. This chain's CDR3 is CASSGDRGGYGYTF. The CDR3 DNA reads as TGTGCCAGCAGTGGGGACAGGGGGGGGTATGGCTACACCTTC.

Many counts were recorded for this clonotype. The chain has TRBV7-9 and TRBJ2-3, with 15 bases lining up with TRBD2. After removal of 5 bases from V and 8 bases from J, the junction contained 2 bases not matched to a gene. Looked up from germline, CDR1 is SEHNR and CDR2 is FQNEAQ (reference sequence). The CDR3 is 14 residues long. CDR3 residues: CASSRTSGGVTQYF. The DNA of the CDR3 is TGTGCCAGCAGCAGGACTAGCGGGGGGGTTACGCAGTATTTT.

There are a few counts of this clonotype. The J gene is TRBJ1-1, the V gene TRBV7-2; maybe TRBD1 (6 bases). This CDR3 comprises 14 residues. V was trimmed by 5 bases and J by 0 bases, leaving 10 bases between them. Germline-derived CDR1 and CDR2 are SGHTA and FQGNSA. CDR3 region: CASSPGHLNTEAFF. The CDR3 nucleotides read TGTGCCAGCAGCCCGGGACACCTGAACACTGAAGCTTTCTTT.

The V gene is TRBV5-4, the J gene TRBJ2-7; TRBD1 matches at 10 bases. This CDR3 spans 15 amino acids. Trimming removed 2 bases from V and 2 bases from J; junction bases left unmatched: 4. Germline V gives CDR1 SGHNT, CDR2 YYREEE (reference sequence). CDR3 DNA sequence: TGTGCCAGCAGCTTACCGGGACAGGGGACCTACGAGCAGTACTTC. As protein: CASSLPGQGTYEQYF. Combining the CDR3 with reference TRBV5-4 and TRBJ2-7 gives the whole variable domain ETGVTQSPTHLIKTRGQQVTLRCSSQSGHNTVSWYQQALGQGPQFIFQYYREEENGRGNFPPRFSGLQFPNYSSELNVNALELDDSALYLCASSLPGQGTYEQYFGPGTRLTVT.

The rearrangement joins TRBV5-6 to TRBJ2-1; D gene uncertain. The V gene's germline CDR1 is SGHDT and CDR2 YYEEEE. The CDR3 covers 13 residues. Trimming removed 1 base at V and 4 bases at J, with 6 bases between. CDR3 bases: TGTGCCAGCAGCTTGAGTCGGTACAATGAGCAGTTCTTC. Its translation is CASSLSRYNEQFF. The full variable domain, rest sourced from reference TRBV5-6 and TRBJ2-1, is DAGVTQSPTHLIKTRGQQVTLRCSPKSGHDTVSWYQQALGQGPQFIFQYYEEEERQRGNFPDRFSGHQFPNYSSELNVNALLLGDSALYLCASSLSRYNEQFFGPGTRLTVL.

This clonotype was picked up many times. This chain links TRBV2 with TRBJ2-7, with D uncertain. Germline CDR1 reads SNHLY; CDR2 reads FYNNEI. CDR3 length equals 10 residues. V was trimmed by 7 bases and J by 4 bases, leaving 5 bases between them. CDR3 nucleotides: TGTGCCAGCAATGAGTACGAGCAGTACTTC. This translates into CASNEYEQYF.

The chain couples TRBV20-1 to TRBJ1-6; unclear D gene. Trimming removed 0 bases at V and 8 bases at J, with 14 bases between. The CDR3 spans 15 residues. Germline CDR1 and CDR2: DFQATT and SNEGSKA (reference sequence). The CDR3 region has the DNA TGCAGTGCTAGAGATTCGTTACGGGTCTATTCACCCCTCCACTTT. It translates to CSARDSLRVYSPLHF.

The chain uses TRBV4-3 and TRBJ1-1, with a possible D match to TRBD1 (5 bases). CDR3 length: 13 amino acids. Trimming pared 0 bases from V and 8 bases from J, leaving 10 bases between. The germline V gene has CDR1 LGHNA and CDR2 YSLEER. Written as DNA, the CDR3 is TGCGCCAGCAGCCAAGATCTTGCAGGGGAAGCTTTCTTT. This sequence encodes CASSQDLAGEAFF.

The rearrangement links TRBV3-1 to TRBJ1-1, with D tentatively TRBD1 (6 bases). V shed 1 base and J shed 1 base, with 10 bases lying between them. The CDR3 spans 15 residues. Germline lookup yields CDR1 LGHDT and CDR2 YNNKEL (reference sequence). This CDR3 is CASSQARGGNTEAFF. The CDR3, as DNA: TGTGCCAGCAGCCAAGCCAGGGGTGGGAACACTGAAGCTTTCTTT.

The V and J genes are TRBV12-3 or TRBV12-4 and TRBJ1-2; D gene unclear. V lost 3 bases and J 5 bases, leaving 13 bases between the germline ends. This CDR3 comprises 14 residues. The CDR3 nucleotides are TGTGCCAGCAGTTTGAGTCAGAGGTCTTATGGCTACACCTTC. This gives the protein CASSLSQRSYGYTF.

This clonotype was picked up many times. The rearrangement joins TRBV10-3 to TRBJ2-1; 7 bases align to TRBD1. V lost 11 bases to trimming and J lost 9 bases; unmatched junction nucleotides: 13. Germline V CDR1 and CDR2: ENHRY, SYGVKD. The CDR3 sequence is 13 residues long. Here the CDR3 DNA reads TGTGCCTCGCGATTGACAGGGATCGGTGAGCAGTTCTTC. Protein sequence: CASRLTGIGEQFF.